A single sample is the source of the 27 T cell receptor beta chains below, sequenced in a study of response to subunit inactivated influenza vaccine (dated by TCRdb to about 2018). What this sample's time point label stands for: approximately 40 days after influenza vaccine administration. Preparation of the library involved RT-PCR. TCRdb lists the instrument as Illumina HiSeq 2500. TCRdb trimmed the raw reads at Q25, called clones with MiXCR and kept productive beta chains. Rows merge per CDR3 protein into single entries with the most common DNA and genes. The sample table lists approximately 500,000 distinct CDR3 sequences, 13% of them with a count of one. The ten top clones hold about an eighth of the sample. Sample: PBMCs from blood, taken more than 35 days after vaccination. The receptors derive from a man aged 50-60 years who received an inactivated influenza vaccine. Donor details come from another sample of the same person, matched by shared clones.

The chain joins TRBV7-8 to TRBJ2-7; possibly TRBD2 for D (5 bases). Germline lookup yields CDR1 SGHVS and CDR2 FQNEAQ. The ends were cut back, 3 bases at V and 4 bases at J, with 16 bases in the middle. The CDR3 has 15 amino acids. CDR3 DNA: TGTGCCAGCAGCTTTTCCAGAGGGAATTCGTACGAGCAGTACTTC. It yields the protein CASSFSRGNSYEQYF.

This clonotype was found a few times. This chain links TRBV18 with TRBJ2-6, with 10 bases matching TRBD1. V shed 2 bases, J shed 2 bases, and the junction held 9 bases outside the gene matches. The CDR3 totals 19 residues. Germline V gives CDR1 KGHSH, CDR2 LQKENI. DNA of the CDR3: TGTGCCAGCTCACCAGGTGTAGGGACAGGGGAAACTGGGGCCAACGTCCTGACTTTC. This encodes CASSPGVGTGETGANVLTF.

This clonotype showed up just a few times. The chain has TRBV12-3 or TRBV12-4 and TRBJ1-2; 7 nucleotides match TRBD1. There are 16 residues in the CDR3. The J segment lost 4 bases and the V segment lost 6 bases, leaving 14 bases of the junction unmatched. CDR3 sequence reads: CASRAGNRGKLYGYTF. CDR3 DNA sequence: TGTGCCAGCAGGGCTGGGAACAGGGGCAAACTCTATGGCTACACCTTC.

This clonotype has only a few counts. The chain uses TRBV10-1 and TRBJ2-3; D is uncertain. The V gene lost 0 bases and the J gene lost 6 bases, with 10 bases spanning the gap. CDR1 and CDR2 (germline): WNHNN, SYGVQD (reference sequence). The CDR3 runs 14 residues. The CDR3 DNA sequence: TGCGCCAGCAGTGAGTCGACTCTCGGCGATACGCAGTATTTT. It encodes CASSESTLGDTQYF.

The chain uses TRBV25-1 and TRBJ2-5, with D perhaps TRBD2 (5 bases). The CDR3 consists of 18 residues. V shed 3 bases and J shed 1 base, with 21 bases lying between them. Germline assignment: CDR1 MGHDK and CDR2 SYGVNS. As DNA, the CDR3 is TGTGCCAGCAGTGACCGGGAAAAATTCCTTATGGGCCAAGAGACCCAGTACTTC. It codes for CASSDREKFLMGQETQYF.

This clonotype was observed a handful of times. The V gene is TRBV5-1, the J gene TRBJ2-1; D not resolved. V gave up 1 base and J gave up 10 bases, with 15 bases separating them. The CDR3 is 14 amino acids. Germline V gene data show CDR1 as SGHRS and CDR2 as YFSETQ. For the CDR3, the DNA is TGCGCCAGCAGCTTGCTTGATGTGGGAAGGGAGCAGTTCTTC. This gives the protein CASSLLDVGREQFF.

In its sample, this clonotype was seen a few times. The V and J genes are TRBV12-3 or TRBV12-4 and TRBJ1-2, with 8 nucleotides matching TRBD1. The V and J ends lost 4 bases and 4 bases, in that order; junction bases with no gene match: 5. There are 14 residues in the CDR3. CDR3 residues: CASSSGGKPYGYTF. Here the CDR3 DNA reads TGTGCCAGCAGTTCAGGGGGCAAACCCTATGGCTACACCTTC.

This chain connects TRBV7-2 to TRBJ2-5; 7 nucleotides line up with TRBD1. CDR3 length: 15 residues. Germline assignment: CDR1 SGHTA and CDR2 FQGNSA. Trimming took 5 bases from V and 5 from J; bases not matched to a gene: 11. CDR3: CASSGQTGDGETQYF. The CDR3 bases are TGTGCCAGCAGCGGACAAACAGGGGACGGGGAGACCCAGTACTTC.

The chain has TRBV10-3 and TRBJ2-1, with 9 bases fitting TRBD1. The CDR3 runs to 13 residues. The germline gives CDR1 ENHRY, CDR2 SYGVKD. Trimming cost V 10 bases and J 6 bases; bases outside gene matches: 7. DNA of the CDR3: TGTGCCACCGGCCGGGGACAGGGCAATGAGCAGTTCTTC. Translation: CATGRGQGNEQFF.

This chain connects TRBV6-1 to TRBJ1-6, with D possibly matching TRBD1 (5 bases). V was pared by 0 bases and J by 4 bases, with 7 bases between. The CDR3 spans 15 residues. Germline V gene data show CDR1 as MNHNS and CDR2 as SASEGT. CDR3: CASSEAGGYNSPLHF. Here the CDR3 DNA reads TGTGCCAGCAGTGAAGCGGGGGGTTATAATTCACCCCTCCACTTT.

This clonotype was picked up a small number of times. The rearrangement links TRBV6-2 or TRBV6-3 to TRBJ2-1; a possible D gene is TRBD1 (6 bases). The CDR3 length is 14 residues. The germline V and J ends were trimmed by 2 bases and 11 bases, with 16 bases remaining between them. Germline V gene lookup returns CDR1 MNHEY and CDR2 SVGEGT. CDR3 nucleotides: TGTGCCAGCAGTTACCAGCCAGGGGCCCGAAAGCAGTTCTTC. This encodes CASSYQPGARKQFF.

This clonotype was found a few times. The J gene is TRBJ1-4, the V gene TRBV11-2, with D tentatively TRBD1 (5 bases). In germline, CDR1 is SGHAT, CDR2 FQNNGV. Trimming stripped 3 bases from V and 8 bases from J, with 16 bases between. The length of the CDR3 is 15 residues. The DNA of the CDR3 is TGTGCCAGCAGCTTGGGGGACGGCCCCGGGGAAAAACTGTTTTTT. This sequence encodes CASSLGDGPGEKLFF.

This clonotype has more than one count but fewer than ten. This sequence joins TRBV10-3 and TRBJ1-3; no firm D call. Germline V lookup: CDR1 ENHRY, CDR2 SYGVKD. The length of the CDR3 is 15 residues. Trimming stripped 0 bases from V and 2 bases from J, with 8 bases between. The CDR3, as DNA: TGTGCCATCAGTGAGTCCCAGGCTGCTGGAAACACCATATATTTT. It specifies CAISESQAAGNTIYF.

This clonotype has a handful of counts. The chain links TRBV12-3 or TRBV12-4 to TRBJ1-5; no definite D call. The CDR3 is 11 residues long. V was shortened by 6 bases and J by 6 bases, with 6 bases between the two germline ends. DNA of the CDR3: TGTGCCAGCAGATTGAGTCAGCCCCAGCATTTT. It translates to CASRLSQPQHF.

This clonotype was counted a few times. The gene calls are TRBV6-5 and TRBJ1-5, with D uncertain. Trimming left V 4 bases short and J 2 bases short, with 9 bases between. CDR1 and CDR2 from the germline V gene are MNHEY and SVGAGI. The CDR3 covers 14 residues. The CDR3 DNA follows: TGTGCCAGCAGTTCGGCCGCGGGCAATCAGCCCCAGCATTTT. It encodes CASSSAAGNQPQHF.

As DNA, the CDR3 is TGTGCCAGCAGCGACCCCGACAGCCTCAGCACAGATACGCAGTATTTT. Protein: CASSDPDSLSTDTQYF. This chain uses TRBV2 with TRBJ2-3, with a tentative D call TRBD1 (5 bases). CDR3 length equals 16 residues. Germline CDR1 is SNHLY and CDR2 is FYNNEI. V lost 6 bases and J 0 bases, leaving 16 bases between the germline ends.

This clonotype was detected ten times or more. The V call is TRBV20-1, the J call TRBJ2-3; TRBD2 is a possible D gene (6 bases). Between the trimmed V and J ends, which lost 1 base and 1 base, there was a span of 21 bases. The CDR3 runs to 18 residues. CDR1 DFQATT and CDR2 SNEGSKA come from the germline V gene (reference sequence). The CDR3 sequence is CSARGGTRRARGTDTQYF. The DNA for the CDR3 is TGCAGTGCTAGAGGCGGGACGAGAAGAGCGAGAGGCACAGATACGCAGTATTTT.

This clonotype has at least ten counts. The chain uses TRBV5-1 and TRBJ2-1; 7 bases are shared with TRBD2. Per germline, CDR1 SGHRS and CDR2 YFSETQ. This CDR3 comprises 16 residues. Trimming at V came to 0 bases and at J to 4 bases, leaving 7 bases not matched to a gene. The CDR3 protein is CASSLGPSGTYNEQFF. The CDR3 DNA follows: TGCGCCAGCAGCTTGGGGCCTAGCGGAACTTACAATGAGCAGTTCTTC.

Many counts were recorded for this clonotype. This chain connects TRBV12-3 or TRBV12-4 to TRBJ2-1; 12 bases line up with TRBD2. Trimming took 6 bases from V and 7 from J; bases not matched to a gene: 7. This CDR3 is 15 amino acids long. This chain's CDR3 is CASSPGLAGSNEQFF. In DNA form, the CDR3 reads TGTGCCAGCAGCCCGGGACTAGCGGGTAGTAATGAGCAGTTCTTC.

This clonotype was seen ten or more times. The chain links TRBV7-8 to TRBJ1-3; D gene uncertain. The CDR3 covers 13 residues. Trimming stripped 3 bases from V and 0 bases from J, with 3 bases between. Germline V gene lookup returns CDR1 SGHVS and CDR2 FQNEAQ. CDR3 in amino acids: CASSLSSGNTIYF. CDR3 DNA sequence: TGTGCCAGCAGCTTGTCCTCTGGAAACACCATATATTTT.

This clonotype was seen at least ten times. The chain has TRBV12-3 or TRBV12-4 and TRBJ2-1, with D tentatively TRBD1 (5 bases). The ends were cut back, 6 bases at V and 5 bases at J, with 8 bases in the middle. There are 12 residues in the CDR3. DNA of the CDR3: TGTGCCAGCAGACCGACAGACAATGAGCAGTTCTTC. Translated: CASRPTDNEQFF.

V and J are TRBV7-8 and TRBJ2-2; perhaps TRBD1 as D (6 bases). Germline CDR1 and CDR2: SGHVS and FQNEAQ. Trimming pared 6 bases from V and 5 bases from J, leaving 10 bases between. The CDR3 loop spans 13 amino acids. The CDR3 nucleotides read TGTGCCAGCAGAGGTAGGGGGACCGGGGAGCTGTTTTTT. Protein sequence: CASRGRGTGELFF.

V is TRBV24-1 and J is TRBJ2-2; the match to TRBD1 covers 9 bases. The CDR3 is 16 amino acids. With 2 bases clipped from V and 6 bases from J, the junction kept 6 bases outside the gene matches. CDR1 is KGHDR and CDR2 is SFDVKD in the germline V gene. The CDR3 DNA reads as TGTGCCACCAGTGATTCCGGGACAGGGTTTGCCGGGGAGCTGTTTTTT. Its translation is CATSDSGTGFAGELFF.

This clonotype was seen a handful of times. The DNA for the CDR3 is TGTGCCAGCAGCTTAGAAAACCCATACACAGATACGCAGTATTTT. This encodes CASSLENPYTDTQYF. J is TRBJ2-3 and V is TRBV7-8, with D hard to call. This CDR3 is built from 15 residues. V lost 1 base and J 2 bases, leaving 10 bases between the germline ends. Germline values: CDR1 SGHVS, CDR2 FQNEAQ.

The genes are TRBV7-3 and TRBJ2-1; TRBD2 agrees at 10 bases. The germline V gene encodes CDR1 SGHTA and CDR2 FQGTGA. V was pared by 5 bases and J by 6 bases, with 13 bases of the junction left unmatched. The length of the CDR3 is 17 residues. DNA for the CDR3: TGTGCCAGCAGCCAAGCGGGAGGGCCGGGGTTGCGCAATGAGCAGTTCTTC. Its translation: CASSQAGGPGLRNEQFF.

J is TRBJ2-1 and V is TRBV11-1, with 8 bases lining up with TRBD1. V lost 4 bases, J lost 2 bases, and 13 bases stayed unmatched. Per germline, CDR1 SGHAT and CDR2 FQDESV (reference sequence). This CDR3 has 18 residues. CDR3 coding DNA: TGTGCCAGCAGCTCATCCCTGGTGGGGACAGGTGCCTACAATGAGCAGTTCTTC. This translates into CASSSSLVGTGAYNEQFF.

The chain uses TRBV5-5 and TRBJ2-7, with D unclear. V dropped 0 bases and J dropped 2 bases, with 9 bases sitting between them. This CDR3 has 14 amino acids. CDR1 and CDR2 from the germline V gene are SGHKS and YYEKEE (reference sequence). The CDR3 spells CASSLVATAYEQYF. In DNA, the CDR3 is TGTGCCAGCAGCTTGGTGGCCACGGCCTACGAGCAGTACTTC.